These T cell receptor beta chains were read from a single sample in a study of Ad26.COV2.S vaccination and SARS-CoV-2 variants. Clones were sequenced by immunoSEQ multiplex PCR, and TCRdb holds only the in-frame ones, with some missing. Here the sample spans 380,000 or so clones, 80% to 90% being singletons. The material was peripheral blood, obtained in a trial of Ad26.COV2.S vaccine versus placebo. These TCRs come from a person aged 18-65 years who received the Ad26.COV2.S COVID-19 vaccine or a placebo. The CDR3 runs from the conserved cysteine through the conserved F or W. The order of the fields is CDR3 protein, CDR3 DNA, V gene, clone size, D gene, J gene. D genes are given only for firm matches. Expanded clones get a size class; other rows say once, few or many, or leave the size out.

CDR3 protein: CASSWSSGDEQFF; CDR3 DNA: TGTGCCAGCAGTTGGTCGTCCGGGGATGAGCAGTTCTTC; V gene: TRBV27; clone size: .; D gene: .; J gene: TRBJ2-1
CDR3 protein: CASGLSGGVAFF; CDR3 DNA: TGTGCCAGCGGCCTTTCAGGAGGGGTCGCTTTCTTT; V gene: TRBV7-2; clone size: .; D gene: .; J gene: TRBJ1-1
CDR3 protein: CASSIFGTEAFF; CDR3 DNA: TGTGCCAGTAGTATATTCGGGACTGAAGCTTTCTTT; V gene: TRBV19; clone size: .; D gene: .; J gene: TRBJ1-1
CDR3 protein: CASSVGGLAGLSSYEQYF; CDR3 DNA: TGTGCCAGCAGTGTAGGGGGACTAGCGGGGTTGAGCTCCTACGAGCAGTACTTC; V gene: TRBV28; clone size: .; D gene: TRBD2; J gene: TRBJ2-7
CDR3 protein: CASSSYRGPHVSNQPQHF; CDR3 DNA: TGTGCCAGCAGTTCCTACAGGGGGCCCCATGTCAGCAATCAGCCCCAGCATTTT; V gene: TRBV27; clone size: .; D gene: TRBD1; J gene: TRBJ1-5
CDR3 protein: CATSRDVAGDYNEQFF; CDR3 DNA: TGTGCCACCAGCAGAGATGTGGCGGGGGACTACAATGAGCAGTTCTTC; V gene: TRBV15; clone size: .; D gene: TRBD2; J gene: TRBJ2-1
CDR3 protein: CASSVGVGRTDTQYF; CDR3 DNA: TGTGCCAGCAGCGTAGGGGTCGGCCGCACAGATACGCAGTATTTT; V gene: TRBV9; clone size: .; D gene: .; J gene: TRBJ2-3
CDR3 protein: CASSPSGYEQYF; CDR3 DNA: TGTGCCAGCAGCCCCAGCGGGTACGAGCAGTACTTC; V gene: TRBV6-5; clone size: .; D gene: .; J gene: TRBJ2-7
CDR3 protein: CASSFGTGTGVTLHF; CDR3 DNA: TGTGCCAGCAGCTTTGGGACCGGGACAGGGGTTACCCTCCACTTT; V gene: TRBV5-6; clone size: .; D gene: TRBD1; J gene: TRBJ1-6
CDR3 protein: CASRRSSYNSPLHF; CDR3 DNA: TGTGCCAGCCGACGGAGCTCCTATAATTCACCCCTCCACTTT; V gene: TRBV2; clone size: .; D gene: .; J gene: TRBJ1-6
CDR3 protein: CATGAERGSSYNEQFF; CDR3 DNA: TGTGCCACCGGCGCGGAGCGGGGGAGCTCCTACAATGAGCAGTTCTTC; V gene: TRBV10-3; clone size: .; D gene: TRBD2; J gene: TRBJ2-1
CDR3 protein: CASSLEWSEYGYTF; CDR3 DNA: TGTGCCAGCAGCTTAGAGTGGTCAGAATATGGCTACACCTTC; V gene: TRBV7-9; clone size: few; D gene: .; J gene: TRBJ1-2
CDR3 protein: CASSPQGGLAGSYEQFF; CDR3 DNA: TGTGCCAGCAGCCCACAGGGAGGACTAGCGGGATCCTATGAGCAGTTCTTC; V gene: TRBV3-1/TRBV3-2; clone size: .; D gene: TRBD2; J gene: TRBJ2-1
CDR3 protein: CASSIRGRGGEQFF; CDR3 DNA: TGTGCCAGTAGTATAAGGGGCCGCGGGGGTGAGCAGTTCTTC; V gene: TRBV19; clone size: .; D gene: TRBD2; J gene: TRBJ2-1
CDR3 protein: CASSLLDNEQFF; CDR3 DNA: TGTGCCAGCAGCCTACTTGACAATGAGCAGTTCTTC; V gene: TRBV2; clone size: .; D gene: .; J gene: TRBJ2-1
CDR3 protein: CASSLGRFMNTEAFF; CDR3 DNA: TGTGCCAGCAGCTTGGGGCGTTTCATGAACACTGAAGCTTTCTTT; V gene: TRBV11-2; clone size: .; D gene: .; J gene: TRBJ1-1
CDR3 protein: CATSRDREVPISYEQYF; CDR3 DNA: TGTGCCACCAGCAGAGATAGGGAAGTCCCTATCTCCTACGAGCAGTACTTC; V gene: TRBV15; clone size: .; D gene: .; J gene: TRBJ2-7
CDR3 protein: CASSLAGMWGYTF; CDR3 DNA: TGTGCCAGCAGCTTAGCTGGTATGTGGGGCTACACCTTC; V gene: TRBV13; clone size: .; D gene: .; J gene: TRBJ1-2
CDR3 protein: CASSLRPGTGSGELFF; CDR3 DNA: TGTGCCAGCAGTTTACGTCCCGGGACAGGGTCCGGGGAGCTGTTTTTT; V gene: TRBV27; clone size: .; D gene: TRBD1; J gene: TRBJ2-2
CDR3 protein: CASSLNPDGNQPQHF; CDR3 DNA: TGTGCCAGCAGCTTGAACCCGGACGGAAATCAGCCCCAGCATTTT; V gene: TRBV7-2; clone size: .; D gene: .; J gene: TRBJ1-5
CDR3 protein: CASTRDLNSPLHF; CDR3 DNA: TGTGCCAGCACCAGGGACTTGAATTCACCCCTCCACTTT; V gene: TRBV12-3/TRBV12-4; clone size: .; D gene: .; J gene: TRBJ1-6
CDR3 protein: CASSPPPTLISTDTQYF; CDR3 DNA: TGTGCCAGCAGCCCCCCGCCGACACTTATCAGCACAGATACGCAGTATTTT; V gene: TRBV7-2; clone size: .; D gene: .; J gene: TRBJ2-3
CDR3 protein: CASSRDSASTDTQYF; CDR3 DNA: TGTGCCAGTAGTCGTGACAGTGCTAGCACAGATACGCAGTATTTT; V gene: TRBV19; clone size: .; D gene: .; J gene: TRBJ2-3